These 24 T cell receptor beta chains came from one sample sequenced in a study of blood T cell repertoires in COVID-19. The data were produced by immunoSEQ multiplex PCR, yet TCRdb's version contains in-frame clones alone and is incomplete. The table records approximately 70,000 clones, roughly 88% of them present only once. The sample was peripheral blood. The source is a human donor in a cohort sampled during active COVID-19.

The chain is built from TRBV12-3 or TRBV12-4 and TRBJ1-5; D is possibly TRBD1 (6 bases). The CDR3 has 13 amino acids. V was pared by 5 bases and J by 5 bases, with 10 bases between. In DNA, the CDR3 is TGTGCCAGCAGTAGGGGGTTTTATCAGCCCCAGCATTTT. This encodes CASSRGFYQPQHF.

A single count supports this clone. V is TRBV6-6 and J is TRBJ1-5, with a tentative D call TRBD1 (6 bases). CDR3 size: 15 residues. Germline V gives CDR1 MNHNY, CDR2 SVGAGI (reference sequence). Between the trimmed V and J ends, which lost 6 bases and 3 bases, there was a span of 15 bases. The DNA for the CDR3 is TGTGCCAGCAGCAGGGGAACAATGGACAATCAGCCCCAGCATTTT. Encoded protein: CASSRGTMDNQPQHF.

The V and J genes are TRBV25-1 and TRBJ2-1; no reliable D call. Per the germline V gene, CDR1 is MGHDK and CDR2 is SYGVNS. The CDR3 consists of 11 residues. Trimming cost V 7 bases and J 8 bases, with 9 bases left between them. CDR3 protein: CASTEQYEQFF. The CDR3 DNA reads TGTGCCAGCACCGAGCAATATGAGCAGTTCTTC. The full variable domain, rest sourced from reference TRBV25-1 and TRBJ2-1, is EADIYQTPRYLVIGTGKKITLECSQTMGHDKMYWYQQDPGMELHLIHYSYGVNSTEKGDLSSESTVSRIRTEHFPLTLESARPSHTSQYLCASTEQYEQFFGPGTRLTVL.

This chain joins TRBV7-2 and TRBJ2-3, with TRBD2 identical over 9 bases. Trimming cost V 1 base and J 0 bases; bases outside gene matches: 5. This CDR3 comprises 17 residues. Germline lookup yields CDR1 SGHTA and CDR2 FQGNSA. CDR3 region: CASSLGAGGSSTDTQYF. CDR3 nucleotide sequence: TGTGCCAGCAGCTTAGGAGCGGGGGGTTCTAGCACAGATACGCAGTATTTT.

CDR3 sequence (DNA): TGTGCCATCAGTGCCTTACAGGGGAGTGGGGATTCACCCCTCCACTTT. Its protein is CAISALQGSGDSPLHF. V and J are TRBV10-3 and TRBJ1-6, with 7 bases identical to TRBD1. The CDR3 has 16 residues. Trimming cost V 4 bases and J 8 bases; bases outside gene matches: 11. Germline values: CDR1 ENHRY, CDR2 SYGVKD.

The chain is built from TRBV10-1 and TRBJ2-7, with a weak D call TRBD2 (6 bases). The V end was cut by 3 bases, the J end by 2 bases, with 11 bases between. Germline lookup yields CDR1 WNHNN and CDR2 SYGVQD (reference sequence). This CDR3 contains 14 residues. CDR3 DNA sequence: TGCGCCAGCAGTGAAGGCGGGGCAACCTACGAGCAGTACTTC. This codes for CASSEGGATYEQYF.

CDR3 DNA sequence: TGCGCCAGCAGCCAGGACAGGGGGTCCTACGAGCAGTACTTC. This encodes CASSQDRGSYEQYF. The rearrangement joins TRBV4-3 to TRBJ2-7, with 10 bases that match TRBD1. The ends lost 3 bases at V and 1 base at J; junction bases unmatched: 0. CDR3 length: 14 residues. The germline CDR1 and CDR2 sequences are LGHNA and YSLEER.

The rearrangement uses TRBV14 and TRBJ2-3; D call uncertain. From germline, CDR1 is SGHDN and CDR2 FVKESK. The CDR3 has 14 residues. Trimming left V 1 base short and J 1 base short, with 6 bases between. The CDR3 DNA follows: TGTGCCAGCAGCCAAGGCACTCGCACAGATACGCAGTATTTT. This gives the protein CASSQGTRTDTQYF.

This clone occurred once. The chain combines TRBV3-1 (or the pseudogene TRBV3-2) with TRBJ2-1; D uncertain. The CDR3 spans 14 residues. V was cut by 1 base and J by 6 bases, with 10 bases left in between. CDR1 and CDR2 (germline): LGHDT, YNNKEL (reference sequence). CDR3 DNA sequence: TGTGCCAGCAGCCAAGGGCCAAACCTCAATGAGCAGTTCTTC. It codes for CASSQGPNLNEQFF.

V and J are TRBV3-1 (or the pseudogene TRBV3-2) and TRBJ1-1; 7 bases are a match to TRBD1. The CDR3 runs 16 residues. V lost 0 bases, J lost 2 bases, and 6 bases stayed unmatched. The germline gives CDR1 LGHDT, CDR2 YNNKEL (reference sequence). The CDR3 DNA reads TGTGCCAGCAGCCAAGATTTTACAGGGGTAAACACTGAAGCTTTCTTT. Protein sequence: CASSQDFTGVNTEAFF.

The CDR3 region has the DNA TGTGCCAGCAGCTCCTATGGGACTTACAGGGGTTCCTACAATGAGCAGTTCTTC. Protein: CASSSYGTYRGSYNEQFF. V gene TRBV5-6 combines with J gene TRBJ2-1; tentatively, D is TRBD1 (7 bases). V lost 3 bases and J lost 1, with 20 bases in between. CDR1 is SGHDT and CDR2 is YYEEEE in the germline V gene. This CDR3 has 18 residues.

The gene calls are TRBV15 and TRBJ2-7; 8 nucleotides line up with TRBD2. J was trimmed by 2 bases and V by 5 bases; bases with no gene match: 11. The CDR3 runs to 16 residues. Looked up from germline, CDR1 is LNHNV and CDR2 is YYDKDF (reference sequence). The CDR3 reads CATSPLGAGGPYEQYF. CDR3 coding DNA: TGTGCCACCAGCCCCCTAGGGGCGGGGGGCCCCTACGAGCAGTACTTC. Supplemented by reference TRBV15 and TRBJ2-7, the full variable domain reads DAMVIQNPRYQVTQFGKPVTLSCSQTLNHNVMYWYQQKSSQAPKLLFHYYDKDFNNEADTPDNFQSRRPNTSFCFLDIRSPGLGDTAMYLCATSPLGAGGPYEQYFGPGTRLTVT.

The CDR3 reads CASSMAPNTGELFF. In nucleotides, the CDR3 is TGTGCCAGTAGTATGGCCCCGAACACCGGGGAGCTGTTTTTT. The chain links TRBV19 to TRBJ2-2; unclear D gene. Trimming took off 3 bases at V and 0 bases at J, with 5 bases between the two ends. The germline V gene encodes CDR1 LNHDA and CDR2 SQIVND (reference sequence). CDR3 size: 14 residues.

The rearrangement joins TRBV5-4 to TRBJ2-1; TRBD1 matches at 8 bases. This CDR3 is 15 amino acids long. Germline CDR1 reads SGHNT; CDR2 reads YYREEE (reference sequence). The V and J ends lost 4 bases and 1 base, in that order; junction bases with no gene match: 4. CDR3 protein: CASSADRASYNEQFF. The CDR3 DNA reads as TGTGCCAGCAGCGCGGACAGGGCGTCCTACAATGAGCAGTTCTTC.

The chain has TRBV6-2 or TRBV6-3 and TRBJ2-3, with 8 bases fitting TRBD2. With 0 bases clipped from V and 10 bases from J, the junction kept 9 bases outside the gene matches. Per the germline V gene, CDR1 is MNHEY and CDR2 is SVGEGT. The length of the CDR3 is 15 residues. CDR3 coding DNA: TGTGCCAGCAGTTACTCCACCGGGGGGGCTCAGGCGCAGTATTTT. Its protein is CASSYSTGGAQAQYF.

This clone was detected only once. The chain combines TRBV5-1 with TRBJ2-2; 9 bases agree with TRBD1. Losses at the gene ends were 4 bases for V and 7 bases for J; bases not matched to a gene: 8. Germline lookup yields CDR1 SGHRS and CDR2 YFSETQ. The CDR3 extends over 15 amino acids. The CDR3 sequence: CASSQATGGSGELFF. Here the CDR3 DNA reads TGCGCCAGCAGCCAAGCGACAGGGGGAAGCGGGGAGCTGTTTTTT.

The chain recombines TRBV5-1 with TRBJ2-7; maybe TRBD1 (5 bases). This CDR3 contains 13 residues. The V and J ends lost 3 bases and 2 bases respectively, with 9 bases between them. Looked up from germline, CDR1 is SGHRS and CDR2 is YFSETQ. This CDR3 is CASSSQVPYEQYF. CDR3 bases: TGCGCCAGCAGCTCACAGGTACCCTACGAGCAGTACTTC.

The chain couples TRBV29-1 to TRBJ1-2; the D gene is possibly TRBD1 (6 bases). The length of the CDR3 is 12 residues. Germline-derived CDR1 and CDR2 are SQVTM and ANQGSEA. The V end lost 7 bases, the J end lost 5 bases, and 14 bases lay between the germline ends. CDR3 nucleotide sequence: TGCAGCGGAATGAACAGGGTTTATGGCTACACCTTC. This encodes CSGMNRVYGYTF.

The CDR3 DNA reads as TGTGCCAGCAGCCGAGCCGGGACAGGGGGTGGCGAGCAGTACTTC. Translating it yields CASSRAGTGGGEQYF. This rearrangement joins TRBV3-1 (or the pseudogene TRBV3-2) to TRBJ2-7; 11 bases match TRBD1. Germline CDR1 and CDR2: LGHDT and YNNKEL (reference sequence). V trimming: 4 bases; J trimming: 6 bases; junction bases outside the gene matches: 8. The CDR3 extends over 15 amino acids.

This clone was seen only a few times. The J gene is TRBJ2-7, the V gene TRBV6-5; TRBD1 aligns across 7 bases. CDR1 MNHEY and CDR2 SVGAGI come from the germline V gene. Trimming at V came to 3 bases and at J to 0 bases, leaving 8 bases not matched to a gene. This CDR3 comprises 16 residues. The CDR3 is CASSYIQGSLSYEQYF. In DNA, the CDR3 is TGTGCCAGCAGTTATATACAGGGGTCCCTCTCCTACGAGCAGTACTTC.

This clone was detected a few times. CDR3 DNA: TGTGCCAGCACCCTCTCAGGGGACTCTGGAAACACCATATATTTT. It specifies CASTLSGDSGNTIYF. The chain has TRBV7-8 and TRBJ1-3, with a possible D match to TRBD1 (6 bases). This CDR3 is built from 15 residues. The germline V gene encodes CDR1 SGHVS and CDR2 FQNEAQ. Trimming removed 7 bases from V and 0 bases from J, with 13 bases in between.

The chain combines TRBV7-3 with TRBJ2-2; TRBD2 agrees at 7 bases. The V gene end was trimmed by 5 bases and the J gene end by 4 bases; junction bases not matched to a gene: 10. In germline, CDR1 is SGHTA, CDR2 FQGTGA. CDR3 size: 16 residues. The CDR3 sequence: CASSPGGTGFTGELFF. CDR3 DNA: TGTGCCAGCAGCCCCGGGGGGACCGGTTTCACCGGGGAGCTGTTTTTT.

This clone showed up just a few times. This chain connects TRBV6-2 or TRBV6-3 to TRBJ2-3, with 8 bases matching TRBD1. There are 15 residues in the CDR3. CDR1 and CDR2 from the germline V gene are MNHEY and SVGEGT. The V segment lost 2 bases and the J segment 4 bases; nucleotides outside the gene matches: 5. CDR3 protein: CASSYGQGAADTQYF. The CDR3 bases are TGTGCCAGCAGTTACGGTCAGGGGGCGGCAGATACGCAGTATTTT.

This clone was detected only once. V and J are TRBV15 and TRBJ2-1; 7 nucleotides line up with TRBD1. In germline, CDR1 is LNHNV, CDR2 YYDKDF (reference sequence). This CDR3 has 14 amino acids. J was trimmed by 5 bases and V by 5 bases; bases with no gene match: 6. The CDR3 DNA is TGTGCCACCAGCCCCGACAGGGTCGACAATGAGCAGTTCTTC. This translates into CATSPDRVDNEQFF.